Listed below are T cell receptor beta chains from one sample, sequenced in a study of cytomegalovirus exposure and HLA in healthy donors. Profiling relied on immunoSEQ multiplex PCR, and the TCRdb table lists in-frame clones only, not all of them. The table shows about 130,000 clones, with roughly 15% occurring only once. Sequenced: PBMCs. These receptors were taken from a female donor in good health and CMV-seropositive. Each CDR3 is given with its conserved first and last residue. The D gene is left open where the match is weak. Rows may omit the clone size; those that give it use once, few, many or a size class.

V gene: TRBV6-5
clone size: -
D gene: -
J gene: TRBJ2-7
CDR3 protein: CASSYSMPGLSYEQYF
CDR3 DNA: TGTGCCAGCAGTTACTCTATGCCAGGGCTATCCTACGAGCAGTACTTC

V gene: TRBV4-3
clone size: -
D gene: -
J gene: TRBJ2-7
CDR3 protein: CASSRTGNLGEQYF
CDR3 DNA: TGCGCCAGCAGCCGCACAGGGAACTTAGGCGAGCAGTACTTC

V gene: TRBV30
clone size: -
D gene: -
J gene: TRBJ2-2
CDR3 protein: CAWAASTGELFF
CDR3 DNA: TGTGCCTGGGCGGCTAGCACCGGGGAGCTGTTTTTT

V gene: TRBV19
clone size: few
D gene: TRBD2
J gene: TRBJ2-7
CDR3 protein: CASMPTSGRTETSYEQYF
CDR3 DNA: TGTGCCAGTATGCCTACTAGCGGGAGGACCGAGACTTCCTACGAGCAGTACTTC

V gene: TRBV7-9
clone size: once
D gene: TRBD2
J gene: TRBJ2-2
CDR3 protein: CASSLTAGGGAPGELFF
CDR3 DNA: TGTGCCAGCAGCTTAACGGCCGGCGGGGGGGCCCCCGGGGAGCTGTTTTTT

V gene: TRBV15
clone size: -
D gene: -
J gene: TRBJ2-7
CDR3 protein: CATSRDFGMRYEQYF
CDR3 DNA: TGTGCCACCAGCAGAGATTTCGGGATGCGCTACGAGCAGTACTTC

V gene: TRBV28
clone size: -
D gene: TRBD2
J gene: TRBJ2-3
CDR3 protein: CASTPRGGSADTQYF
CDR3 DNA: TGTGCCAGCACCCCGCGGGGCGGGAGCGCAGATACGCAGTATTTT

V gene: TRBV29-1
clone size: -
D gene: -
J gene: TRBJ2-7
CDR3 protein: CSVEAGDPYEQYF
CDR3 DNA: TGCAGCGTTGAAGCAGGCGACCCCTACGAGCAGTACTTC

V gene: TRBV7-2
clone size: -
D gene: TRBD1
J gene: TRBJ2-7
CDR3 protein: CASSSLDRGPYEQYF
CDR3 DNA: TGTGCCAGCAGCTCGTTGGACAGGGGGCCCTACGAGCAGTACTTC

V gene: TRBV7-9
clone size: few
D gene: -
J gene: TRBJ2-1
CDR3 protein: CASSLVGRGANEQFF
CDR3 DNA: TGTGCCAGCAGCTTAGTTGGCAGGGGAGCCAATGAGCAGTTCTTC

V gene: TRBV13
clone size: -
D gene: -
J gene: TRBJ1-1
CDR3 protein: CASSYRVDTEAFF
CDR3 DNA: TGTGCCAGCAGCTACAGGGTTGACACTGAAGCTTTCTTT

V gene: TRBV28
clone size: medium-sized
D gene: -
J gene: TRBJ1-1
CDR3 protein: CASSFLGVEVAGTEAFF
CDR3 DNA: TGTGCCAGCAGCTTTTTGGGCGTGGAGGTAGCGGGCACTGAAGCTTTCTTT

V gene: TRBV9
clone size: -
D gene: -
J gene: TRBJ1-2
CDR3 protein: CASSGSTGLNYGYTF
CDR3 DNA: TGTGCCAGCAGCGGCTCGACAGGACTGAACTATGGCTACACCTTC

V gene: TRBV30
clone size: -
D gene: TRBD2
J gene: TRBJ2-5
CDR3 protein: CAWSVHRTSGGQETQYF
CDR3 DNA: TGTGCCTGGAGTGTACATCGAACTAGCGGGGGACAAGAGACCCAGTACTTC

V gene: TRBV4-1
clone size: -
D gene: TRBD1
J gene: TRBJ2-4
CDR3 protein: CASSQEGTRTGKNIQYF
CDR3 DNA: TGCGCCAGCAGCCAAGAGGGCACCCGGACAGGCAAAAACATTCAGTACTTC

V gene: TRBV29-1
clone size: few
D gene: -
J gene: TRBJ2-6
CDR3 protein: CSVSVDGANVLTF
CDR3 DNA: TGCAGCGTTTCCGTAGATGGGGCCAACGTCCTGACTTTC

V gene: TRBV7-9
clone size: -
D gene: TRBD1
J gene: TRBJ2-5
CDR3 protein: CASSRMGTEETQYF
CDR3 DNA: TGTGCCAGCAGCCGGATGGGGACAGAGGAGACCCAGTACTTC

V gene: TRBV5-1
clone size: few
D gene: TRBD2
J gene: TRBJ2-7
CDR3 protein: CASSIGTSGRVSSYEQYF
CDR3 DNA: TGCGCCAGCAGCATCGGGACTAGCGGGAGGGTATCCTCCTACGAGCAGTACTTC

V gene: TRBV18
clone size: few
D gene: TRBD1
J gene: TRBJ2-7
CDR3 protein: CASSVGTAYEQYF
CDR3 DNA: TGTGCCAGCTCAGTCGGGACAGCCTACGAGCAGTACTTC

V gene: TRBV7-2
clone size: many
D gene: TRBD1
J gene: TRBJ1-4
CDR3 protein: CASSFGTGDEKLFF
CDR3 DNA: TGTGCCAGCAGCTTCGGGACAGGGGACGAAAAACTGTTTTTT

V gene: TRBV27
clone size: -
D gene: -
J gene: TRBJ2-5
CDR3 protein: CASRLQTSGSETQYF
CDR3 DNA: TGTGCCAGCAGGTTACAGACCTCCGGGTCGGAGACCCAGTACTTC

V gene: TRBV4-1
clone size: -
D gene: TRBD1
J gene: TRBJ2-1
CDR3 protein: CASSQDYEGQGYNEQFF
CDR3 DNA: TGCGCCAGCAGCCAAGATTACGAGGGACAGGGTTACAATGAGCAGTTCTTC

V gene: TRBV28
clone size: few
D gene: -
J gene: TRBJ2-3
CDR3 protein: CASSLEGASGLPDTQYF
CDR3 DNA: TGTGCCAGCAGTTTAGAGGGGGCTAGCGGGCTTCCAGATACGCAGTATTTT

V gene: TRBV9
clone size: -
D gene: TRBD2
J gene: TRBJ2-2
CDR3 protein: CASSPGLAGGSGELFF
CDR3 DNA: TGTGCCAGCAGTCCCGGACTAGCGGGGGGATCCGGGGAGCTGTTTTTT

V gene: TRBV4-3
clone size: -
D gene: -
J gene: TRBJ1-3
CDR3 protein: CASSRGGGSGNTIYF
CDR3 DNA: TGCGCCAGCAGCCGTGGTGGCGGATCTGGAAACACCATATATTTT

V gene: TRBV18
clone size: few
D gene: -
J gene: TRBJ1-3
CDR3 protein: CASSPRQADSGNTIYF
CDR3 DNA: TGTGCCAGCTCCCCAAGACAGGCTGACTCTGGAAACACCATATATTTT

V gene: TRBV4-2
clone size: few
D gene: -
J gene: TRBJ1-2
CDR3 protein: CASSQGEAQDYGYTF
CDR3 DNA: TGTGCCAGCAGCCAAGGTGAGGCACAGGACTATGGCTACACCTTC

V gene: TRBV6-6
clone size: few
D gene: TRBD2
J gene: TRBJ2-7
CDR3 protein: CATRWAGGIYEQYF
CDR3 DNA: TGTGCTACCCGGTGGGCGGGGGGGATCTACGAGCAGTACTTC

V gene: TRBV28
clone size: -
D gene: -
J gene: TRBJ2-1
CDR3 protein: CASMGLNEQFF
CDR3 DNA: TGTGCCAGCATGGGGCTCAATGAGCAGTTCTTC

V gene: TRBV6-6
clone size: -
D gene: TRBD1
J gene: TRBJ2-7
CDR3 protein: CASRPLGQGDDEQYF
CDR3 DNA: TGTGCCAGCAGGCCACTGGGACAGGGGGACGACGAGCAGTACTTC

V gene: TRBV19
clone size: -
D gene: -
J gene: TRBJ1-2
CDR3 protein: CASSPGLVGYGYTF
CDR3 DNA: TGTGCCAGTAGTCCCGGACTGGTCGGCTATGGCTACACCTTC

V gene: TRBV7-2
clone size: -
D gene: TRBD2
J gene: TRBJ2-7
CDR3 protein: CASSIGTSGRYYSYEQYF
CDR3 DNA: TGTGCCAGCAGCATAGGGACTAGCGGGCGCTATTACTCCTACGAGCAGTACTTC

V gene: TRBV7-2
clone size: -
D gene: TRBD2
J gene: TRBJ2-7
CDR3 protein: CASSRHHISGGETYEQYF
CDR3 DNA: TGTGCCAGCAGCCGACATCACATTAGCGGGGGGGAGACCTACGAGCAGTACTTC

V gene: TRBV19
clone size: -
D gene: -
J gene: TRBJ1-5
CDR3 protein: CASSDSDSNQPQHF
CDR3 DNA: TGTGCCAGTAGTGACTCCGATAGCAATCAGCCCCAGCATTTT

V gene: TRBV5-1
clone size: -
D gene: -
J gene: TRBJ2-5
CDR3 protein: CASSLVQIQETQYF
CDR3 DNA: TGCGCCAGCAGCTTGGTGCAGATCCAAGAGACCCAGTACTTC

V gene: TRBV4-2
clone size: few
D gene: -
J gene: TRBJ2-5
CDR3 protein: CASSGEGDRETQYF
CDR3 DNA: TGTGCCAGCAGCGGTGAGGGAGATAGAGAGACCCAGTACTTC

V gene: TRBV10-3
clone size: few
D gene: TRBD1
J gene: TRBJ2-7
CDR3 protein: CAISGPRQGAYEQYF
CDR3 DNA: TGTGCCATCAGTGGCCCTCGACAGGGTGCGTACGAGCAGTACTTC

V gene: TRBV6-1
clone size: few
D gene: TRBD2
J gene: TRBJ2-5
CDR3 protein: CASSESLAGGETQYF
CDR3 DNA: TGTGCCAGCAGTGAAAGTCTAGCGGGAGGAGAGACCCAGTACTTC

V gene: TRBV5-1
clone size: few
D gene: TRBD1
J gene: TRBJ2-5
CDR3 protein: CASSPSASTGREGTQYF
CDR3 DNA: TGCGCCAGCAGCCCCAGCGCCTCGACAGGGCGAGAGGGGACCCAGTACTTC

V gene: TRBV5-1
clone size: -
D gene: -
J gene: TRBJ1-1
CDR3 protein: CASSLQGIAFF
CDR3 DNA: TGCGCCAGCAGCTTGCAGGGGATTGCTTTCTTT

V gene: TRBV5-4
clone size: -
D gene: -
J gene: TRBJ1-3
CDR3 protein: CASSPPRGDTIYF
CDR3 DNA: TGTGCCAGCAGCCCCCCTCGGGGTGACACCATATATTTT

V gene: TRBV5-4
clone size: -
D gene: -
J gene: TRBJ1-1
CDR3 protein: CASSLRTGEAFF
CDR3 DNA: TGTGCCAGCAGCTTGCGTACAGGTGAAGCTTTCTTT

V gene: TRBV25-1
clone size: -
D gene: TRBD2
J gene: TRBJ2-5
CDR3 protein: CASSEGWGLADQETQYF
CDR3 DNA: TGTGCCAGCAGTGAAGGGTGGGGACTAGCGGACCAAGAGACCCAGTACTTC

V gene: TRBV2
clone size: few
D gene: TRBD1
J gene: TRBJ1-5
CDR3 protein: CASSGQGANQPQHF
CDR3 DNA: TGTGCCAGCAGTGGACAGGGGGCCAATCAGCCCCAGCATTTT

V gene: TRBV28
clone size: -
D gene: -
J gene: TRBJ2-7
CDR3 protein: CASSDLVGAYEQYF
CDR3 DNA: TGTGCCAGCAGTGACCTGGTCGGAGCCTACGAGCAGTACTTC

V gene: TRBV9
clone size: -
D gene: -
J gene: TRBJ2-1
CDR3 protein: CASSVLLQGVRDNEQFF
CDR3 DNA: TGTGCCAGCAGCGTTCTCTTACAGGGTGTTAGGGACAATGAGCAGTTCTTC

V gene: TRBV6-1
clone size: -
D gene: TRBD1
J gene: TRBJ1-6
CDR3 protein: CASSESLSGTAYAPLHF
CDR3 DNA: TGTGCCAGCAGTGAATCGCTATCCGGGACAGCCTATGCACCCCTCCACTTT

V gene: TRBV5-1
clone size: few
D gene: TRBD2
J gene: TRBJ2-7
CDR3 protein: CASSSTSGTYEQYF
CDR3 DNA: TGCGCCAGCAGCTCTACTAGCGGGACGTACGAGCAGTACTTC

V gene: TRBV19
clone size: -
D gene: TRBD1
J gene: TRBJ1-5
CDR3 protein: CASSTYTGQGDQPQHF
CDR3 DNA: TGTGCCAGTAGTACCTATACGGGACAGGGAGATCAGCCCCAGCATTTT